This entry lists 8 T cell receptor beta chains sequenced from one sample in a study of cytomegalovirus exposure and HLA in healthy donors. PCR used 60 Vbeta primers and 13 Jbeta primers. Libraries were prepared by immunoSEQ multiplex PCR; TCRdb keeps only in-frame clonotypes and omits some of them. The sample gives 310,000 or so clones, 70% to 90% of which show up once; approximately 2% is in the top ten. Source material: PBMCs. The receptors derive from a woman younger than 35 in good health and CMV-seronegative.

The V call is TRBV5-1, the J call TRBJ1-1; 8 nucleotides agree with TRBD1. CDR3 size: 15 residues. Losses at the gene ends were 0 bases for V and 5 bases for J; bases not matched to a gene: 6. Germline V gives CDR1 SGHRS, CDR2 YFSETQ. CDR3 residues: CASSLVQGALTEAFF. The CDR3 region has the DNA TGCGCCAGCAGCTTGGTCCAGGGGGCTTTAACTGAAGCTTTCTTT.

The V gene is TRBV6-1, the J gene TRBJ2-3, with TRBD2 matching over 9 bases. The CDR3 has 16 amino acids. In germline, CDR1 is MNHNS, CDR2 SASEGT. J was trimmed by 0 bases and V by 2 bases; bases with no gene match: 3. The CDR3 spells CASSEPAGGSTDTQYF. CDR3 coding DNA: TGTGCCAGCAGTGAACCAGCGGGGGGCAGCACAGATACGCAGTATTTT.

This clone was recorded once. This chain uses TRBV7-9 with TRBJ2-5; tentative D call: TRBD1 (8 bases). Between the trimmed V and J ends, which lost 6 bases and 3 bases, there was a span of 17 bases. Germline loops: CDR1 SEHNR, CDR2 FQNEAQ (reference sequence). The CDR3 is made up of 15 amino acids. The CDR3 spells CASRDRGGGEETQYF. CDR3 bases: TGTGCCAGCAGAGACAGGGGAGGGGGCGAAGAGACCCAGTACTTC.

The chain has TRBV7-9 and TRBJ1-6, with D possibly matching TRBD1 (6 bases). The CDR3 has 14 residues. CDR1 and CDR2 (germline): SEHNR, FQNEAQ (reference sequence). The germline V and J ends were trimmed by 3 bases and 6 bases, with 9 bases remaining between them. CDR3 sequence: CASSFQQGNSPLHF. The CDR3 coding sequence is TGTGCCAGCAGCTTCCAACAGGGTAATTCACCCCTCCACTTT.

This clone has a handful of counts. The rearrangement links TRBV14 to TRBJ2-7, with D tentatively TRBD2 (5 bases). Trimming shortened V by 0 bases and J by 2 bases, and 11 bases separated the two germline ends. Germline lookup yields CDR1 SGHDN and CDR2 FVKESK. CDR3 size: 15 residues. The CDR3 region has the DNA TGTGCCAGCAGCCAAGACTTACGGGGAACCTACGAGCAGTACTTC. Protein product: CASSQDLRGTYEQYF. The whole variable domain, remainder taken from reference TRBV14 and TRBJ2-7, is EAGVTQFPSHSVIEKGQTVTLRCDPISGHDNLYWYRRVMGKEIKFLLHFVKESKQDESGMPNNRFLAERTGGTYSTLKVQPAELEDSGVYFCASSQDLRGTYEQYFGPGTRLTVT.

The genes are TRBV6-5 and TRBJ2-7, with 10 bases that match TRBD1. V trimming: 5 bases; J trimming: 5 bases; junction bases outside the gene matches: 9. The germline V gene encodes CDR1 MNHEY and CDR2 SVGAGI. This CDR3 region has 15 residues. Here the CDR3 DNA reads TGTGCCAGCAGTAGAAACCGGGACAGGGGTAACGAGCAGTACTTC. This gives the protein CASSRNRDRGNEQYF.

This chain uses TRBV6-6 with TRBJ2-1, with D perhaps TRBD2 (5 bases). Per the germline V gene, CDR1 is MNHNY and CDR2 is SVGAGI (reference sequence). This CDR3 spans 13 amino acids. V was cut by 0 bases and J by 10 bases, with 10 bases left in between. The CDR3 spells CASSYSRAREQFF. In nucleotides, the CDR3 is TGTGCCAGCAGTTACTCGCGGGCGCGGGAGCAGTTCTTC.

This chain connects TRBV7-9 to TRBJ2-3; 7 nucleotides agree with TRBD2. This CDR3 is built from 13 residues. Trimming at V came to 6 bases and at J to 5 bases, leaving 5 bases not matched to a gene. Germline V lookup: CDR1 SEHNR, CDR2 FQNEAQ (reference sequence). The CDR3 region has the DNA TGTGCCAGCAGGATCTCGGGGGGAGATACGCAGTATTTT. Amino acid sequence: CASRISGGDTQYF.